The clone carrying this T cell receptor (beta chain) turned up a few times. Its specificity is not known. What was sequenced were expressed TCRB transcripts, since all of the isolated RNA had been reverse transcribed. Using immunoSEQ multiplex PCR, the repertoire was profiled, and TCRdb retains in-frame clones only, with some absent. This table has around 250,000 clones, approximately 15% appearing once. The entry originates in a study of beta chain features in type 1 diabetes. General study results and limits: Shortening that was moderate but significant affected the TCRB CDR3s of Type 1 diabetes patients in all four CD4+ subsets. A closer apparent resemblance between naive, central memory and Treg TCRB repertoires was seen in patients than in healthy donors.

The germline CDR1 and CDR2 sequences are ENHRY and SYGVKD. Trimming shortened V by 6 bases and J by 1 base, and 11 bases separated the two germline ends. This CDR3 spans 14 amino acids. The sequencing input was naive CD4+ T cells from blood. The sequence derives from a man aged 25 to 40 with type 1 diabetes. The chain combines TRBV10-3 with TRBJ2-3; no reliable D call. CDR3 sequence (DNA): TGTGCCATCAGCCAGGTATTGGGCACAGATACGCAGTATTTT. Its protein product is CAISQVLGTDTQYF.